Given below is one T cell receptor beta chain in context. Its specificity is not known. The TCR beta cDNA libraries carried unique molecular identifiers. A single record per CDR3 protein comes from TCRdb applying MiXCR to the PCR reads. The sample yields 600,000 to 750,000 distinct CDR3 sequences, 59% seen once. V was clipped by 9 bases and J by 6 bases, with 17 bases between them. The CDR3 loop spans 13 amino acids. The data stem from a study of post-analysis software for immune sequencing data. Study as a whole: Recorded subtypes: relapsing-remitting, secondary progressive, progressive-relapsing; some patients unannotated.

Study results and limitations: About five TRBV segments were more frequent in patients than controls; TRBV5-6, TRBV5-1 and TRBV20-1 belonged to this group.

The sequence was obtained from a girl aged 2-10 years with multiple sclerosis. The source material was blood. V is TRBV12-3 or TRBV12-4 and J is TRBJ1-2; a weak D match, TRBD1 (5 bases). CDR3: CASSKPQGDGYTF. CDR3 sequence (DNA): TGTGCCAGTTCGAAACCCCAGGGTGATGGCTACACCTTC.